One and the same sample provided the 10 T cell receptor beta chains below, sequenced in a study of cytotoxic CD8 clonotypes in ibrutinib-treated CLL. Libraries were prepared by immunoSEQ multiplex PCR; TCRdb keeps only in-frame clonotypes and omits some of them. The sample has approximately 200,000 clones, 72% seen once. The input for sequencing was PBMCs, taken after 24 months of ibrutinib treatment. These receptors all stem from a human donor with chronic lymphocytic leukemia.

This clone was counted a few times. This chain uses TRBV30 with TRBJ1-2; perhaps TRBD1 as D (6 bases). The V end was cut by 5 bases, the J end by 7 bases, with 11 bases between. The germline V gene encodes CDR1 GTSNPN and CDR2 SVGIG (reference sequence). The CDR3 totals 11 residues. CDR3 amino acids: CAWETRGGYTF. The CDR3 bases are TGTGCCTGGGAGACCAGGGGTGGCTACACCTTC.

The chain uses TRBV27 and TRBJ1-5; a possible D gene is TRBD1 (5 bases). Trimming took 5 bases from V and 9 from J, leaving 17 bases between them. CDR1 MNHEY and CDR2 SMNVEV come from the germline V gene (reference sequence). This CDR3 contains 14 residues. As DNA, the CDR3 is TGTGCCAGCAGTCTGGGACCGCCGGGAGGGCCCCAGCATTTT. It is translated as CASSLGPPGGPQHF.

The rearrangement uses TRBV2 and TRBJ2-3; the D gene is possibly TRBD2 (6 bases). V lost 3 bases and J 0 bases, leaving 10 bases between the germline ends. CDR3 length: 15 residues. The V gene's germline CDR1 is SNHLY and CDR2 FYNNEI. The CDR3 sequence: CASSEWRGSTDTQYF. The CDR3 DNA reads as TGTGCCAGCAGTGAGTGGCGGGGAAGCACAGATACGCAGTATTTT.

The count of this clone is one. The rearrangement links TRBV28 to TRBJ1-1; 11 bases are a match to TRBD1. CDR3 length: 15 residues. From germline, CDR1 is MDHEN and CDR2 SYDVKM. The V segment lost 6 bases and the J segment 4 bases; nucleotides outside the gene matches: 7. CDR3 bases: TGTGCCAGCAGCACCCCCGGGACAGGGGGCACTGAAGCTTTCTTT. Protein sequence: CASSTPGTGGTEAFF.

CDR3 DNA: TGTGCCAGAAGACCGAACCCCGGGACAGATAGCAATCAGCCCCAGCATTTT. Its protein product is CARRPNPGTDSNQPQHF. The chain recombines TRBV5-3 with TRBJ1-5; TRBD1 matches 7 bases. TRBV5-3 is an ORF; its function is uncertain. Trimming at V came to 5 bases and at J to 0 bases, leaving 11 bases not matched to a gene. The CDR3 has 17 amino acids.

The CDR3 coding sequence is TGTGCTAGTGGTCCCCTTACTGGGGCCAACGTCCTGACTTTC. It is translated as CASGPLTGANVLTF. This sequence joins TRBV12-5 and TRBJ2-6, with D unresolved. Trimming left V 5 bases short and J 2 bases short, with 7 bases between. The CDR3 length is 14 residues. Looked up from germline, CDR1 is LGHNT and CDR2 is FRNRAP.

The DNA for the CDR3 is TGTGCCAGCACGAAGGCTAGCGGGAACCAAGAGACCCAGTACTTC. Translating gives CASTKASGNQETQYF. The rearrangement joins TRBV27 to TRBJ2-5; 9 positions agree with TRBD2. Germline trimming cut 7 bases from V and 0 bases from J; bases unmatched to any gene: 6. CDR3 size: 15 residues. Germline CDR1 and CDR2: MNHEY and SMNVEV (reference sequence).

This clone appeared a single time. This rearrangement joins TRBV19 to TRBJ1-2; no clear D gene. Germline V gene data show CDR1 as LNHDA and CDR2 as SQIVND (reference sequence). V lost 3 bases and J lost 1, with 3 bases in between. The CDR3 length is 12 residues. The CDR3 reads CASSMNNYGYTF. CDR3 in DNA: TGTGCCAGTAGTATGAATAACTATGGCTACACCTTC.

This chain links TRBV19 with TRBJ1-5; maybe TRBD1 (6 bases). V was shortened by 5 bases and J by 1 base, with 21 bases between the two germline ends. The CDR3 contains 18 residues. Germline V lookup: CDR1 LNHDA, CDR2 SQIVND (reference sequence). CDR3 bases: TGTGCCAGTAGTTTATGGGGGGCGGCGGCTTTCAGCAATCAGCCCCAGCATTTT. Protein sequence: CASSLWGAAAFSNQPQHF.

J is TRBJ2-7 and V is TRBV7-2; TRBD1 matches at 7 bases. The length of the CDR3 is 14 residues. Trimming at V came to 1 base and at J to 5 bases, leaving 5 bases not matched to a gene. Germline lookup yields CDR1 SGHTA and CDR2 FQGNSA. The CDR3 loop reads CASSLENRGNEQYF. CDR3 in DNA: TGTGCCAGCAGCTTAGAAAACAGGGGAAACGAGCAGTACTTC.